There are a few counts of the clone carrying this TCR beta chain. The data are from a study of T cells in Graves' hyperthyroidism and ophthalmopathy. Amplified TCR beta CDR3 regions came from RNA transcripts. Carried out on the TCR CDR3, a first-round RT-PCR used the HTBI primer set. TCRdb re-called the multiplex PCR reads through MiXCR, storing one row per CDR3 protein. The sample contains around 350,000 distinct CDR3 sequences, 17% of which appear only once. The CDR3 is made up of 15 amino acids. The germline CDR1 and CDR2 sequences are LNHNV and YYDKDF (reference sequence). V trimming: 4 bases; J trimming: 0 bases; junction bases outside the gene matches: 4.

The TCR sequence derives from a woman aged 30 to 39 with Graves' hyperthyroidism that later progressed to Graves' ophthalmopathy. Sequences were obtained from blood. The V and J genes are TRBV15 and TRBJ2-5; TRBD1 agrees at 8 bases. This chain's CDR3 is CATSKGDRYQETQYF. The CDR3 DNA is TGTGCCACCAGCAAGGGGGACAGGTACCAAGAGACCCAGTACTTC.